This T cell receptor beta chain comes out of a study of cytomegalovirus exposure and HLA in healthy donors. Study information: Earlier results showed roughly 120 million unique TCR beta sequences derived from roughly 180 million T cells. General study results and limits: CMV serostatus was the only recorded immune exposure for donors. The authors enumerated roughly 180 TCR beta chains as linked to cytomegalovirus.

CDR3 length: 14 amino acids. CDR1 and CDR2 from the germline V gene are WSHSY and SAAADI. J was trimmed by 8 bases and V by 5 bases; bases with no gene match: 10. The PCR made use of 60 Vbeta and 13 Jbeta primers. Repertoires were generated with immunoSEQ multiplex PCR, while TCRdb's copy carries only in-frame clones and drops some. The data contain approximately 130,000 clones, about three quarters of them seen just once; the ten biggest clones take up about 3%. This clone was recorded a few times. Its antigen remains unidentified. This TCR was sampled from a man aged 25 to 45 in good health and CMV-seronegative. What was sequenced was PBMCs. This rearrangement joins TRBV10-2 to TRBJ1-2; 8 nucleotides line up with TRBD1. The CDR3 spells CASSPGTGVGGYTF. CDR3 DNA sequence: TGCGCCAGCAGTCCCGGGACAGGTGTAGGGGGCTACACCTTC.